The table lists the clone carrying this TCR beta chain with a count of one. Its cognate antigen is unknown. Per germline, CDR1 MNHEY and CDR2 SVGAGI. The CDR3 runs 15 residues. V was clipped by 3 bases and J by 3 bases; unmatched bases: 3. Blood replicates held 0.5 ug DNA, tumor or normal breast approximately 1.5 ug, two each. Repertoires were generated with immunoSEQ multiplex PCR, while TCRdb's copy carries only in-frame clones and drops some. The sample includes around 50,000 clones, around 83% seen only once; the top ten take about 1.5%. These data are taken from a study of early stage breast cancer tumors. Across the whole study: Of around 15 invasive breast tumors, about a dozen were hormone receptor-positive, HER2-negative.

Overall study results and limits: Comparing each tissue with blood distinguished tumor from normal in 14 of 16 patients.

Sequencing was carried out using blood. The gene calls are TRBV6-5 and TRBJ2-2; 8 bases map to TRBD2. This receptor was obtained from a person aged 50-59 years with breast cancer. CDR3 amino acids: CASSYQREYTGELFF. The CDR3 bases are TGTGCCAGCAGTTATCAGCGGGAGTACACCGGGGAGCTGTTTTTT.